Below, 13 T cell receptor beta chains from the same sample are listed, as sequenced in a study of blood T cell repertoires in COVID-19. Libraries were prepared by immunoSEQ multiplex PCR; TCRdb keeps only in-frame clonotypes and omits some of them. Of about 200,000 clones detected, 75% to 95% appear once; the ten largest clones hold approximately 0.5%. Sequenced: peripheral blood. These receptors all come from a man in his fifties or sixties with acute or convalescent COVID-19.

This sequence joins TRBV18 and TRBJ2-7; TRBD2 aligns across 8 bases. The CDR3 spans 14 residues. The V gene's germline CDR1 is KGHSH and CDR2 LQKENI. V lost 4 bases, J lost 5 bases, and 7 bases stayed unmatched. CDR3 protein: CASSQLAVVNEQYF. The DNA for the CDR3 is TGTGCCAGCTCACAACTAGCGGTGGTAAACGAGCAGTACTTC. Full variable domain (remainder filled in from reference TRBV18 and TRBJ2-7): NAGVMQNPRHLVRRRGQEARLRCSPMKGHSHVYWYRQLPEEGLKFMVYLQKENIIDESGMPKERFSAEFPKEGPSILRIQQVVRGDSAAYFCASSQLAVVNEQYFGPGTRLTVT.

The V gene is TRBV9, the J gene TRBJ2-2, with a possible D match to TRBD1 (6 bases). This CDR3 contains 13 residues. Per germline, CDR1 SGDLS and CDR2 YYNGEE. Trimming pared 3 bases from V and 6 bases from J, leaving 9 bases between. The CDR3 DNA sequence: TGTGCCAGCAGCGGCGGACAGCCCGGGGAGCTGTTTTTT. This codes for CASSGGQPGELFF.

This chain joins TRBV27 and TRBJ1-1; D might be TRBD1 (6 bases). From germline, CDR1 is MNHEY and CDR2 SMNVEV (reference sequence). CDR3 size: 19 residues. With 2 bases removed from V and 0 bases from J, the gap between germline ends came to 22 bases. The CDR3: CASSLNAIGQRVMNTEAFF. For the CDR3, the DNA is TGTGCCAGCAGTTTAAATGCTATAGGACAGAGGGTTATGAACACTGAAGCTTTCTTT.

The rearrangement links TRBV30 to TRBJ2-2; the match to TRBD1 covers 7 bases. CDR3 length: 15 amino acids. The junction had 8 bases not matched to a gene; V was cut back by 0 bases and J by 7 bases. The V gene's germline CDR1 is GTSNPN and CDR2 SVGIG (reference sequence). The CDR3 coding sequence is TGTGCCTGGAGTGTACCTGACAGGGCAATCGGGGAGCTGTTTTTT. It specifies CAWSVPDRAIGELFF.

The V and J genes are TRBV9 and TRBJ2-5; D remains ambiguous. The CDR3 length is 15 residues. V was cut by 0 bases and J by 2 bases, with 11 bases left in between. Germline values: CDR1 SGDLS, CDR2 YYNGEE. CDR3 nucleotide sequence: TGTGCCAGCAGCGTAGGAGTCGCTAATCAAGAGACCCAGTACTTC. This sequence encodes CASSVGVANQETQYF. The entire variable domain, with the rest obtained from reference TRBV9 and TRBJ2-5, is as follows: DSGVTQTPKHLITATGQRVTLRCSPRSGDLSVYWYQQSLDQGLQFLIQYYNGEERAKGNILERFSAQQFPDLHSELNLSSLELGDSALYFCASSVGVANQETQYFGPGTRLLVL.

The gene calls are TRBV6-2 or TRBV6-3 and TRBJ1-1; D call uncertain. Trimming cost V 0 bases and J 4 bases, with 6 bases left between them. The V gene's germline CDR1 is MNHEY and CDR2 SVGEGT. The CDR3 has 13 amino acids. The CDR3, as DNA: TGTGCCAGCAGTTACTCCGGCGGCACTGAAGCTTTCTTT. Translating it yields CASSYSGGTEAFF.

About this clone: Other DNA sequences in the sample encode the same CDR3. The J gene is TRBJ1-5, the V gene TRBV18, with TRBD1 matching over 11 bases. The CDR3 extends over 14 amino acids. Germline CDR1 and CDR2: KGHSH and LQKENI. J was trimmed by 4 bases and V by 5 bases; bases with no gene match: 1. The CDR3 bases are TGTGCCAGCTCAGGACAGGGGGCAAATCAGCCCCAGCATTTT. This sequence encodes CASSGQGANQPQHF.

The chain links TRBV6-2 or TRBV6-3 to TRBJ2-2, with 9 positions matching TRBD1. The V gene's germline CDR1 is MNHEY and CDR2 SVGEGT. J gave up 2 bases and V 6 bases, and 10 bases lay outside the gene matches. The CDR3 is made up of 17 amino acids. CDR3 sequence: CASSPQTGGINTGELFF. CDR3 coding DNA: TGTGCCAGCAGCCCACAGACAGGGGGAATTAACACCGGGGAGCTGTTTTTT.

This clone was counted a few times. CDR3 amino acids: CATSEDRAETQYF. The CDR3 DNA reads as TGTGCCACCAGTGAGGACAGGGCAGAGACCCAGTACTTC. J is TRBJ2-5 and V is TRBV24-1; 8 bases match TRBD1. V lost 4 bases, J lost 4 bases, and 1 base stayed unmatched. The CDR3 loop spans 13 amino acids. Germline lookup yields CDR1 KGHDR and CDR2 SFDVKD.

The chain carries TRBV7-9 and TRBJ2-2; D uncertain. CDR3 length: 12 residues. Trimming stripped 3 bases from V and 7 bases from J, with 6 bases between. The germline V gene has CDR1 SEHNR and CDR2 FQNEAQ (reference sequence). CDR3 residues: CASSLQVGELFF. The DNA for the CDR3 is TGTGCCAGCAGCTTGCAGGTCGGGGAGCTGTTTTTT.

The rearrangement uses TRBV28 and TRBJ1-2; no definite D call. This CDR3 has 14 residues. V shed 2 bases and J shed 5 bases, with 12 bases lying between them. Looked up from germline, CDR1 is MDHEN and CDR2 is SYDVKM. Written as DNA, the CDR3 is TGTGCCAGCAGTTTACCTAGAACGACTTATGGCTACACCTTC. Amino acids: CASSLPRTTYGYTF.

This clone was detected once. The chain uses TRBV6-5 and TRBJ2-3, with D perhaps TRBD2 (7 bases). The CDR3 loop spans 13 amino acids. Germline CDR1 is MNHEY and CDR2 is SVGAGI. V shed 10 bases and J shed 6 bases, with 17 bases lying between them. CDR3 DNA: TGTGCCACCTGGGTGCCGGGGGGCGATACGCAGTATTTT. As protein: CATWVPGGDTQYF.

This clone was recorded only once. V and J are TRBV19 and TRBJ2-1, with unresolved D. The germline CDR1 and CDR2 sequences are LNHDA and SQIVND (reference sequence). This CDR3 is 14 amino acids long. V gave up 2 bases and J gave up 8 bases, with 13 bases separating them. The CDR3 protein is CASSIRQAGYEQFF. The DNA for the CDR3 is TGTGCCAGTAGTATACGGCAGGCTGGATATGAGCAGTTCTTC.